What follows is one TCR beta chain and its context. This sample stems from a study of blood T cell repertoires in COVID-19. Turning to the study itself: Acute and convalescent COVID-19 samples came from the United States, Italy and Spain. The analysed material was cDNA or gDNA that came from T cells, B-cell-depleted T cells, or PBMCs.

This CDR3 spans 16 amino acids. The germline CDR1 and CDR2 sequences are SQVTM and ANQGSEA. The V gene end was trimmed by 7 bases and the J gene end by 0 bases; junction bases not matched to a gene: 14. Methods used by the authors: Estimation of nucleated cell counts was performed using reference gene primer amplification. Measured with immunoSEQ multiplex PCR; TCRdb has only the in-frame clones, and not every one. V and J calls and clone size are as listed in that table; D and trimming were resolved from the DNA. The sample holds over 200,000 clones, roughly 90% seen once. This TCR was recovered from a woman aged 55-69 years with acute or convalescent COVID-19. The chain combines TRBV29-1 with TRBJ1-2, with 7 bases that match TRBD1. The sample comprised peripheral blood. CDR3 sequence reads: CSGGNRGKSTNYGYTF. CDR3 sequence (DNA): TGCAGCGGCGGGAACAGGGGAAAAAGTACTAACTATGGCTACACCTTC.